This T cell receptor beta chain was obtained from a study of read filtering for tumor transcriptome and immune sequencing. This clonotype was observed at least ten times. This library used roughly 0.4 ug RNA and molecular barcoded adaptors spanning alpha/delta and beta/gamma chains. TCRdb processed the reads anew with MiXCR; each CDR3 protein has one entry. The sample records tens of thousands of distinct CDR3 sequences, roughly 13% being singletons. Trimming stripped 8 bases from V and 0 bases from J, with 13 bases between. Germline CDR1 and CDR2: SGHTA and FQGTGA. The CDR3 length is 15 residues. The genes are TRBV7-3 and TRBJ2-2; D is possibly TRBD1 (5 bases). Source material: a population of CD138-negative cells sorted from bone marrow. The sequence was collected from a donor aged 40 or older with multiple myeloma. The CDR3 nucleotides read TGTGCCAGCGGCAGACGACAGTCGAACACCGGGGAGCTGTTTTTT. Translation: CASGRRQSNTGELFF.